The rows below give T cell receptor beta chains drawn from one sample of a study of blood T cell repertoires in COVID-19. This table comes from immunoSEQ multiplex PCR, and its TCRdb copy is limited to in-frame clones, with some not included. The data hold more than 250,000 clones, with about 83% observed a single time. Sequenced input: peripheral blood. These receptor sequences come from a woman aged 50 to 65 with acute or convalescent COVID-19. Each CDR3 is given with its conserved first and last residue. D genes are given only for firm matches. The size field is filled for only some rows; it gives once, few, many or a size class.

TRBV19	TRBJ1-5	TRBD1	NA	TGTGCCAGTAGGGGGGACAGGGGGAGATGGAATCAGCCCCAGCATTTT	CASRGDRGRWNQPQHF
TRBV11-2	TRBJ2-1	TRBD2	NA	TGTGCCAGCAGCTACACTAGCGGACCATACAATGAGCAGTTCTTC	CASSYTSGPYNEQFF
TRBV3-1/TRBV3-2	TRBJ2-2	TRBD2	NA	TGTGCCAGCAGCCAAGAAGCGGGAGTGCGTTACTGGAACACCGGGGAGCTGTTTTTT	CASSQEAGVRYWNTGELFF
TRBV29-1	TRBJ1-1	NA	NA	TGCAGCGTGAGCTGGGGCCGGAGCACTGAAGCTTTCTTT	CSVSWGRSTEAFF
TRBV7-7	TRBJ2-2	NA	once	TGTGCCAGCAGCTTGGCAGGGCAGCACGGGGAGCTGTTTTTT	CASSLAGQHGELFF
TRBV27	TRBJ1-3	NA	NA	TGTGCCAGCAGTCCCTCGTCGGGGGAGTACTCTGGAAACACCATATATTTT	CASSPSSGEYSGNTIYF
TRBV9	TRBJ2-2	TRBD2	NA	TGTGCCAGCAGCGTTCCCGGACTAGGTACCGGGGAGCTGTTTTTT	CASSVPGLGTGELFF
TRBV18	TRBJ1-5	TRBD1	NA	TGTGCCAGCTCACCGAGGCAGGGGGTCGACCAGCCCCAGCATTTT	CASSPRQGVDQPQHF
TRBV27	TRBJ1-2	NA	NA	TGTGCCAGCAGTTTACGCCAGGGCCATGGCTACACCTTC	CASSLRQGHGYTF
TRBV13	TRBJ2-7	NA	NA	TGTGCCAGCAGCTTAGCAGGGGCCTACGAGCAGTACTTC	CASSLAGAYEQYF
TRBV15	TRBJ1-2	NA	NA	TGTGCCACCAGCAGAGAGAGGGTTGGCTATGGCTACACCTTC	CATSRERVGYGYTF
TRBV7-2	TRBJ2-7	TRBD2	once	TGTGCCAGCGAACTAGCGGGAACCTACGAGCAGTACTTC	CASELAGTYEQYF
TRBV7-3	TRBJ2-5	NA	NA	TGTGCCAGCAGCTTACTGGGCGGGAACCAAGAGACCCAGTACTTC	CASSLLGGNQETQYF
TRBV2	TRBJ2-2	TRBD2	NA	TGTGCCAGCAGTGAAGTTTCCCCTCGTAGCGGGAGGGCCTCCGGGGAGCTGTTTTTT	CASSEVSPRSGRASGELFF
TRBV7-8	TRBJ2-7	TRBD1	NA	TGTGCCAGCAGCATCAGTCCGGGACAGGGGACCAACGAGCAGTACTTC	CASSISPGQGTNEQYF
TRBV1	TRBJ2-7	NA	NA	TGCACCAGCAGCCAAGTGCCAGACTCCTACGAGCAGTACTTC	CTSSQVPDSYEQYF
TRBV2	TRBJ2-3	TRBD2	NA	TGTGCCAGATTAATGGATCCGGGACTAGCGGGAAACACAGATACGCAGTATTTT	CARLMDPGLAGNTDTQYF
TRBV27	TRBJ1-3	TRBD1	NA	TGTGCCAGCAGTCCCCGACAGGGCTCTGGAAACACCATATATTTT	CASSPRQGSGNTIYF
TRBV5-1	TRBJ2-1	NA	NA	TGCGCCAGCAGCTTGGAAGGGACTGCCTACAATGAGCAGTTCTTC	CASSLEGTAYNEQFF
TRBV6-5	TRBJ1-5	NA	NA	TGTGCCAGCAGTCTCCAGGGTTATAATCAGCCCCAGCATTTT	CASSLQGYNQPQHF
TRBV9	TRBJ1-2	TRBD1	NA	TGTGCCAGCAGCCAACAACCGGGACAGGGAGGGTTTGGCTACACCTTC	CASSQQPGQGGFGYTF
TRBV6-5	TRBJ1-2	NA	once	TGTGCCAGCAGATCGGACACCGGAGGGTATGGCTACACCTTC	CASRSDTGGYGYTF
TRBV19	TRBJ1-5	TRBD1	NA	TGTGCCAGTAGGGACAGGGGAGGCAATCAGCCCCAGCATTTT	CASRDRGGNQPQHF
TRBV19	TRBJ2-2	TRBD1	NA	TGTGCCAGTAGTCAGGGACAGCTGAACATCGGGGAGCTGTTTTTT	CASSQGQLNIGELFF
TRBV7-6	TRBJ1-6	NA	once	TGTGCCAGCAGCTTAGTGAGCTCCTATAATTCACCCCTCCACTTT	CASSLVSSYNSPLHF
TRBV7-2	TRBJ1-2	NA	NA	TGTGCCAGCAGCTTAGCTCCGGGACATCTTAACTATGGCTACACCTTC	CASSLAPGHLNYGYTF